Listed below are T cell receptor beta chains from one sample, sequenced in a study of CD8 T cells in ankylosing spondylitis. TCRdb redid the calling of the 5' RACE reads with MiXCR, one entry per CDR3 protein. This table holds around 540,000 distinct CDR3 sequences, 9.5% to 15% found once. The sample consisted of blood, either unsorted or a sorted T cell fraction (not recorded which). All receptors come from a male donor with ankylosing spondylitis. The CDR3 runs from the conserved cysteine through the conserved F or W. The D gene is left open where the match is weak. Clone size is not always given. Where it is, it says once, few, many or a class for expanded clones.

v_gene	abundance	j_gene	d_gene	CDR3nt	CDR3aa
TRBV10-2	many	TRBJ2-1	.	TGCGCCAGCAGTACCTGGGCCAAGGGCGACAATGAGCAGTTCTTC	CASSTWAKGDNEQFF
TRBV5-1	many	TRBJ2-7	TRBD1	TGCGCCAGCAGCCCCGGGACAGGGGAGAACGAGCAGTACTTC	CASSPGTGENEQYF
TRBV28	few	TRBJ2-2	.	TGTGCCAGCCGACGGAACACCGGGGAGCTGTTTTTT	CASRRNTGELFF
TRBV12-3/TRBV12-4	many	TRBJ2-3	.	TGTGCCAGCGTGCCAACTAGCACAGATACGCAGTATTTT	CASVPTSTDTQYF
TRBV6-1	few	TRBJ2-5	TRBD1	TGTGCCAGCAGTCGACAGACAGGGGCCCAGTACTTC	CASSRQTGAQYF
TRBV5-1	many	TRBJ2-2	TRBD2	TGCGCCAGCAGCTTGGCCGTCGGCGGGAGAGGTGCCGGGGAGCTGTTTTTT	CASSLAVGGRGAGELFF
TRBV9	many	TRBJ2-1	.	TGTGCCAGCAGCGTAGAAGGGGCCGCGGTAGCGACGACCTACAATGAGCAGTTCTTC	CASSVEGAAVATTYNEQFF
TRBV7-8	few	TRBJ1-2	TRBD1	TGTGCCAGCAGCCCCGGGACAGGCGAAGCTAACTATGGCTACACCTTC	CASSPGTGEANYGYTF
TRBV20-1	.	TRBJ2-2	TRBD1	TGCAGTGCTAGATCCGGACAGGGAAGGGCCGGGGAGCTGTTTTTT	CSARSGQGRAGELFF
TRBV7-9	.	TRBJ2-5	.	TGTGCCAGCAGCTCTGCGGGGGCTCCAACGGAGACCCAGTACTTC	CASSSAGAPTETQYF
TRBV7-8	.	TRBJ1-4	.	TGTGCCAGCAGCTTATTGGGGGCCGGTGAAAAACTGTTTTTT	CASSLLGAGEKLFF
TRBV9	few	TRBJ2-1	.	TGTGCCAGCAGCCCTAGTGTTCTACCGAGTTACGGTGAGCAGTTCTTC	CASSPSVLPSYGEQFF
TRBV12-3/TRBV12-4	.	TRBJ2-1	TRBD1	TGTGCCAGTGGACAGGGATTCTACAATGAGCAGTTCTTC	CASGQGFYNEQFF
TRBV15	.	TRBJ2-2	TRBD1	TGTGCCACCAGCGCACGACAGGGGGCGAGTGGGGAGCTGTTTTTT	CATSARQGASGELFF
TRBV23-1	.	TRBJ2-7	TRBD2	TGCGCCAGCAGTCCTTCGGGGACTAGCTTCTACGAGCAGTACTTC	CASSPSGTSFYEQYF
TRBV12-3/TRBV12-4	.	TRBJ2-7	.	TGTGCCAGCAGTTTAGAATGGGGCCCCTTCTCCTACGAGCAGTACTTC	CASSLEWGPFSYEQYF
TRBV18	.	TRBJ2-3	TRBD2	TGTGCCAGCTCACCTCAGCGGGATAGAGGCACAGATACGCAGTATTTT	CASSPQRDRGTDTQYF
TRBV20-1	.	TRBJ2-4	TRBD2	TGCAGTGCAATACTAGCGGCGCAAGCCAAAAACATTCAGTACTTC	CSAILAAQAKNIQYF
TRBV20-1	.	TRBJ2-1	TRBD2	TGCAGTGCTAGGCGTAATCTAGCGGGAGGAGTATACAATGAGCAGTTCTTC	CSARRNLAGGVYNEQFF
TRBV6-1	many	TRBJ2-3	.	TGTGCCAGCAGTGATGACCAGTATTTT	CASSDDQYF
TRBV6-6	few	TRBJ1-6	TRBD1	TGTGCCAGCAGTGGACAGGGCACTTCACCCCTCCACTTT	CASSGQGTSPLHF
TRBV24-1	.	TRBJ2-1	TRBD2	TGTGCCACCAGTGATTGGGGGGGTAATGAGCAGTTCTTC	CATSDWGGNEQFF
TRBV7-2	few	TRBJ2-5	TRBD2	TGTGCCAGCAGCTTAATGGGAGGGAAGATGGAGACCCAGTACTTC	CASSLMGGKMETQYF
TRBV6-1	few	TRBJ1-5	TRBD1	TGTGCCAGCAGAGATGACAGGGGTTATCAGCCCCAGCATTTT	CASRDDRGYQPQHF
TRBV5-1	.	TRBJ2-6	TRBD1	TGCGCCAGCAGTCAGGGGGTCTCTGGGGCCAACGTCCTGACTTTC	CASSQGVSGANVLTF
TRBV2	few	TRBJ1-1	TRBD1	TGTGCCAGCGGCAGGGGGATGGGGATGAACACTGAAGCTTTCTTT	CASGRGMGMNTEAFF